One sample yielded the 15 T cell receptor beta chains listed below, sequenced in a study of T cells in localized non-small cell lung cancer. Method: immunoSEQ multiplex PCR; TCRdb's copy keeps in-frame clones and lacks some. The table lists under 35,000 clones, over 80% of them singletons. Source: peripheral blood mononuclear cells, taken before any cancer treatment. These receptors originate from a woman aged 40-75 years with stage III lung adenocarcinoma.

The chain employs TRBV29-1 and TRBJ1-2, with 7 bases identical to TRBD1. Looked up from germline, CDR1 is SQVTM and CDR2 is ANQGSEA. V lost 7 bases, J lost 4 bases, and 12 bases stayed unmatched. The CDR3 runs to 14 residues. CDR3 sequence: CSAETGTASYGYTF. Here the CDR3 DNA reads TGCAGCGCCGAAACCGGGACAGCCTCCTATGGCTACACCTTC.

The chain links TRBV28 to TRBJ2-5; D remains unclear. There are 13 residues in the CDR3. With 2 bases removed from V and 4 bases from J, the gap between germline ends came to 8 bases. Germline CDR1 reads MDHEN; CDR2 reads SYDVKM. Here the CDR3 DNA reads TGTGCCAGCAGTTTACCCGGAAGAGAGACCCAGTACTTC. Protein: CASSLPGRETQYF.

This chain joins TRBV29-1 and TRBJ2-3, with D maybe TRBD1 (5 bases). CDR1 SQVTM and CDR2 ANQGSEA come from the germline V gene. The V gene lost 6 bases and the J gene lost 6 bases, with 7 bases spanning the gap. The CDR3 sequence is 10 residues long. For the CDR3, the DNA is TGCAGCGTCCCAGGGGATACGCAGTATTTT. Translating it yields CSVPGDTQYF.

CDR3 nucleotides: TGTGCCAGCAGTTACAGTCAGGGGATGGAGACCCAGTACTTC. Its protein product is CASSYSQGMETQYF. The gene calls are TRBV6-5 and TRBJ2-5; tentatively, D is TRBD1 (6 bases). V lost 2 bases and J lost 5, with 12 bases in between. Per germline, CDR1 MNHEY and CDR2 SVGAGI. The CDR3 totals 14 residues.

The chain carries TRBV2 and TRBJ2-7, with D unresolved. Germline CDR1 and CDR2: SNHLY and FYNNEI. The V and J ends lost 5 bases and 5 bases respectively, with 7 bases between them. The CDR3 consists of 11 residues. Here the CDR3 reads CASSRRDEQYF. CDR3 coding DNA: TGTGCCAGCAGTAGAAGGGACGAGCAGTACTTC.

The chain is built from TRBV5-6 and TRBJ1-3; no definite D call. Trimming pared 0 bases from V and 0 bases from J, leaving 10 bases between. There are 16 residues in the CDR3. Germline CDR1 reads SGHDT; CDR2 reads YYEEEE. The CDR3 loop reads CASSLAGPNSGNTIYF. Written as DNA, the CDR3 is TGTGCCAGCAGCTTGGCCGGGCCAAACTCTGGAAACACCATATATTTT. Variable domain in full (rest from reference TRBV5-6 and TRBJ1-3): DAGVTQSPTHLIKTRGQQVTLRCSPKSGHDTVSWYQQALGQGPQFIFQYYEEEERQRGNFPDRFSGHQFPNYSSELNVNALLLGDSALYLCASSLAGPNSGNTIYFGEGSWLTVV.

The CDR3, as DNA: TGTGCCAGCAGCTTGGCAGGTCGCACAGATACGCAGTATTTT. Translating gives CASSLAGRTDTQYF. This chain links TRBV5-6 with TRBJ2-3; D gene ambiguous. Germline V gene lookup returns CDR1 SGHDT and CDR2 YYEEEE. This CDR3 spans 14 amino acids. Trimming took 0 bases from V and 1 from J, leaving 6 bases between them.

The chain is built from TRBV28 and TRBJ2-1; D possibly corresponds to TRBD2 (5 bases). The germline V and J ends were trimmed by 2 bases and 0 bases, with 8 bases remaining between them. Germline loops: CDR1 MDHEN, CDR2 SYDVKM. This CDR3 comprises 15 residues. The CDR3 protein is CASSLGDYSYNEQFF. The DNA for the CDR3 is TGTGCCAGCAGTTTAGGAGACTACTCCTACAATGAGCAGTTCTTC.

The genes are TRBV6-5 and TRBJ1-6, with TRBD1 as a possible D gene (6 bases). Germline CDR1 MNHEY, CDR2 SVGAGI. V was cut by 2 bases and J by 3 bases, with 11 bases left in between. The CDR3 runs 16 residues. CDR3 amino acids: CASSYAGDFYNSPLHF. The CDR3 region has the DNA TGTGCCAGCAGTTACGCAGGGGACTTCTATAATTCACCCCTCCACTTT.

The V gene is TRBV18, the J gene TRBJ1-5, with D possibly matching TRBD1 (6 bases). Germline V CDR1 and CDR2: KGHSH, LQKENI. V was trimmed by 5 bases and J by 5 bases, leaving 16 bases between them. This CDR3 region has 15 residues. For the CDR3, the DNA is TGTGCCAGCTCAACGATACAGGGTGATGATCAGCCCCAGCATTTT. Protein product: CASSTIQGDDQPQHF.

The J gene is TRBJ1-5, the V gene TRBV25-1; 9 positions match TRBD1. The germline CDR1 and CDR2 sequences are MGHDK and SYGVNS. With 3 bases clipped from V and 5 bases from J, the junction kept 2 bases outside the gene matches. The CDR3 is 14 residues long. CDR3 amino acids: CASSDRQGDQPQHF. The CDR3 nucleotides read TGTGCCAGCAGTGATCGACAGGGGGATCAGCCCCAGCATTTT.

The chain carries TRBV7-9 and TRBJ1-2; D might be TRBD1 (5 bases). The CDR3 is 12 amino acids. Trimming removed 5 bases from V and 8 bases from J, with 12 bases in between. Germline CDR1 and CDR2: SEHNR and FQNEAQ (reference sequence). CDR3 DNA: TGTGCCAGCAGCGCTCACCAGGGAGGCTACACCTTC. The encoded protein is CASSAHQGGYTF.

This sequence joins TRBV5-1 and TRBJ2-3; TRBD2 matches at 11 bases. CDR3 length equals 16 residues. Germline values: CDR1 SGHRS, CDR2 YFSETQ. The ends lost 0 bases at V and 9 bases at J; junction bases unmatched: 9. The CDR3 reads CASSLAGDSGRETQYF. The CDR3 DNA is TGCGCCAGCAGCTTGGCCGGAGATAGCGGGAGGGAAACGCAGTATTTT.

The J gene is TRBJ2-3, the V gene TRBV27, with unresolved D. This CDR3 has 12 residues. V was trimmed by 6 bases and J by 4 bases, leaving 8 bases between them. Germline CDR1 MNHEY, CDR2 SMNVEV (reference sequence). The CDR3 DNA reads as TGTGCCAGCAGCAACGTCGCAGATACGCAGTATTTT. This gives the protein CASSNVADTQYF.

The chain uses TRBV10-2 and TRBJ2-7; no reliable D call. Germline lookup yields CDR1 WSHSY and CDR2 SAAADI. Between the trimmed V and J ends, which lost 2 bases and 1 base, there was a span of 3 bases. This CDR3 spans 12 amino acids. The CDR3 loop is CASSEESYEQYF. In nucleotides, the CDR3 is TGCGCCAGCAGTGAGGAGTCCTACGAGCAGTACTTC.